The T cell receptor beta chain described here comes from a study of cytomegalovirus exposure and HLA in healthy donors. Looking at the study overall: T cells numbering around 180 million yielded roughly 120 million unique TCR beta sequences in an earlier analysis.

About this clone: The antigen is undetermined.

The study's findings and limits: It was in a later analysis that TCR association rates were seen to vary by HLA locus, highest for DRB1 and lowest for HLA-C. HLA restriction was apparent for most CMV-associated TCR beta chains in a later analysis.

Vbeta (60) and Jbeta (13) primers were used in the PCR. Sequencing used immunoSEQ multiplex PCR; TCRdb keeps in-frame clones, though not all of them. The data hold about 150,000 clones, with approximately 79% observed a single time. The sequenced sample was PBMCs. The origin of this receptor is a man between 50 and 59 years old in good health and CMV-seropositive.

CDR3 in DNA: TGTGCCAGCAGCGGAGGAGGTCTAGCGGGGGGGGAGGCCCAGTACTTC. Translation gives CASSGGGLAGGEAQYF. The chain uses TRBV9 and TRBJ2-5; 12 positions match TRBD2. V shed 3 bases and J 9 bases; nucleotides not matched to a gene: 12. The CDR3 has 16 amino acids. The germline CDR1 and CDR2 sequences are SGDLS and YYNGEE.